Below, 27 T cell receptor beta chains from the same sample are listed, as sequenced in a study of metastatic and nonmetastatic thyroid tumors. Patients underwent thyroid surgery, and none had received any treatment before it. TCRdb re-called clones from the PCR reads using MiXCR. Here the sample spans tens of thousands of clones, 4% to 4.5% being singletons. The sample comprised blood. The receptors originated from a female donor with papillary thyroid cancer or a benign thyroid nodule (not recorded which). Some clones in this sample may be carry-over from other donors' samples.

This clone came up a few times. V gene TRBV27 combines with J gene TRBJ2-1, with D maybe TRBD1 (6 bases). Germline lookup yields CDR1 MNHEY and CDR2 SMNVEV (reference sequence). The CDR3 runs 15 residues. V gave up 7 bases and J gave up 4 bases, with 17 bases separating them. In nucleotides, the CDR3 is TGTGCCAGCACCCACGGGCAGGGGCCTTACAATGAGCAGTTCTTC. Amino acid sequence: CASTHGQGPYNEQFF.

This clone was counted many times. The V and J genes are TRBV11-2 and TRBJ2-2; D assignment may be TRBD1 or TRBD2 (5 bases each). This CDR3 region has 17 residues. CDR1 and CDR2 from the germline V gene are SGHAT and FQNNGV. V lost 5 bases to trimming and J lost 1 base, with 17 bases between them. The CDR3 nucleotides are TGTGCCAGCAGCCTTTTAGTGGGACCCGGGAACACCGGGGAGCTGTTTTTT. Translated: CASSLLVGPGNTGELFF.

Only a few counts were recorded for this clone. The chain employs TRBV6-1 and TRBJ1-1; D is undetermined. The CDR3 runs to 13 residues. V lost 8 bases to trimming and J lost 1 base, with 11 bases between them. Germline V gives CDR1 MNHNS, CDR2 SASEGT. The CDR3: CASGAQENTEAFF. As DNA, the CDR3 is TGTGCCAGCGGCGCCCAGGAGAACACTGAAGCTTTCTTT.

Many counts were recorded for this clone. This CDR3 is CASSPGTLLGHEQFF. As DNA, the CDR3 is TGTGCCAGCAGCCCGGGGACTCTCCTTGGCCATGAGCAGTTCTTC. The V gene is TRBV11-3, the J gene TRBJ2-1, with D possibly matching TRBD2 (6 bases). The length of the CDR3 is 15 residues. The V end lost 5 bases, the J end lost 8 bases, and 19 bases lay between the germline ends. In germline, CDR1 is SGHNT, CDR2 YENEEA.

In this sample, this clone turned up many times. V gene TRBV28 combines with J gene TRBJ1-1; D is possibly TRBD1 (5 bases). The CDR3 loop spans 12 amino acids. Trimming took 5 bases from V and 4 from J, leaving 8 bases between them. CDR1 and CDR2 from the germline V gene are MDHEN and SYDVKM. CDR3 nucleotide sequence: TGTGCCAGCAGTATTAGGGGCACTGAAGCTTTCTTT. This gives the protein CASSIRGTEAFF.

In this sample, this clone turned up a few times. A read error may be the cause here, since a much bigger clone is one base away. This sample includes further DNA sequences coding for the same CDR3. The genes are TRBV15 and TRBJ2-5; 7 nucleotides align to TRBD2. Trimming removed 0 bases from V and 3 bases from J; junction bases left unmatched: 4. Germline V CDR1 and CDR2: LNHNV, YYDKDF (reference sequence). The CDR3 runs 15 residues. The CDR3 reads CATSRDPSGKETQYF. In DNA, the CDR3 is TGTGCCACCAGCAGAGACCCTAGCGGTAAAGAGACCCAGTACTTC.

Worth noting for this clone: A much larger clone differs by one base, so this may be a read error. This chain connects TRBV4-1 to TRBJ2-1, with 7 bases aligning to TRBD2. The CDR3 loop spans 16 amino acids. Germline V gene lookup returns CDR1 MGHRA and CDR2 YSYEKL. Unmatched junction bases numbered 9, after V lost 3 bases and J lost 4 bases. The CDR3 nucleotides read TGCGCCAGCAGCCATGGATATCGGGACTATTACAATGAGCAGTTCTTC. It encodes CASSHGYRDYYNEQFF.

In its sample, this clone was seen many times. This chain connects TRBV5-1 to TRBJ2-7; no firm D call. Germline V lookup: CDR1 SGHRS, CDR2 YFSETQ. This CDR3 spans 14 amino acids. V lost 1 base and J lost 3, with 11 bases in between. The CDR3 sequence is CASSLHPANYEQYF. In DNA, the CDR3 is TGCGCCAGCAGCTTGCACCCAGCCAACTACGAGCAGTACTTC.

In its sample, this clone was seen a few times. This chain joins TRBV27 and TRBJ2-7; 7 bases line up with TRBD1. The germline CDR1 and CDR2 sequences are MNHEY and SMNVEV (reference sequence). The V gene end was trimmed by 2 bases and the J gene end by 2 bases; junction bases not matched to a gene: 9. This CDR3 is built from 16 residues. DNA of the CDR3: TGTGCCAGCAGTTTAGGGGCCGGGACAGCTCCCTACGAGCAGTACTTC. Translated: CASSLGAGTAPYEQYF.

This clone was recorded at least ten times. V is TRBV7-3 and J is TRBJ2-1; 7 bases agree with TRBD2. The CDR3 has 15 residues. V shed 1 base and J 0 bases; nucleotides not matched to a gene: 0. Germline loops: CDR1 SGHTA, CDR2 FQGTGA. The CDR3 bases are TGTGCCAGCAGCTTAAGGGGGGGCTCCTACAATGAGCAGTTCTTC. Its protein is CASSLRGGSYNEQFF.

This clone was counted many times. The rearrangement uses TRBV18 and TRBJ2-2; 7 positions match TRBD1. V was clipped by 6 bases and J by 0 bases; unmatched bases: 4. This CDR3 is 15 amino acids long. Germline values: CDR1 KGHSH, CDR2 LQKENI. The CDR3 DNA is TGTGCCAGCTCTTTACAGGGGCCGAACACCGGGGAGCTGTTTTTT. Translation gives CASSLQGPNTGELFF. The whole variable domain, filled in from reference TRBV18 and TRBJ2-2, reads NAGVMQNPRHLVRRRGQEARLRCSPMKGHSHVYWYRQLPEEGLKFMVYLQKENIIDESGMPKERFSAEFPKEGPSILRIQQVVRGDSAAYFCASSLQGPNTGELFFGEGSRLTVL.

This clone has at least ten counts. The junction differs from germline at one of its ends, possibly a read error. V gene TRBV4-1 combines with J gene TRBJ1-2; a possible D gene is TRBD1 (5 bases). CDR1 and CDR2 (germline): MGHRA, YSYEKL. CDR3 size: 11 residues. DNA for the CDR3: TGCGCCAGCAGCCAAGATTTCCGACAGATCTTC. This codes for CASSQDFRQIF.

For this clone: Being one base from a much bigger clone, this may be a read error. The chain couples TRBV5-5 to TRBJ2-2; 7 bases map to TRBD2. J was trimmed by 3 bases and V by 4 bases; bases with no gene match: 6. The CDR3 totals 15 residues. The germline V gene has CDR1 SGHKS and CDR2 YYEKEE (reference sequence). The CDR3 DNA reads as TGTGCCAGCAGCGGGAGGGCCAGCGACACCGGGGAGCTGTTTTTT. This gives the protein CASSGRASDTGELFF.

The chain couples TRBV19 to TRBJ1-5; TRBD1 is a possible D gene (5 bases). This CDR3 is built from 15 residues. V shed 5 bases and J shed 0 bases, with 11 bases lying between them. Per germline, CDR1 LNHDA and CDR2 SQIVND (reference sequence). CDR3 loop: CASSPGTDSNQPQHF. CDR3 bases: TGTGCCAGTAGTCCTGGGACGGATAGCAATCAGCCCCAGCATTTT.

This clone came up many times. The rearrangement uses TRBV6-1 and TRBJ2-5, with a tentative D call TRBD1 (5 bases). The CDR3 runs 15 residues. In germline, CDR1 is MNHNS, CDR2 SASEGT. Trimming removed 5 bases from V and 1 base from J, with 14 bases in between. The CDR3 reads CASSWGPRTQETQYF. The CDR3 DNA is TGTGCCAGCAGTTGGGGCCCCCGAACCCAAGAGACCCAGTACTTC.

The chain carries TRBV9 and TRBJ1-1; D is undetermined. The germline V and J ends were trimmed by 0 bases and 0 bases, with 12 bases remaining between them. Germline V gene data show CDR1 as SGDLS and CDR2 as YYNGEE. There are 16 residues in the CDR3. CDR3 sequence: CASSVEAVGMNTEAFF. The DNA of the CDR3 is TGTGCCAGCAGCGTAGAGGCAGTGGGAATGAACACTGAAGCTTTCTTT.

Comment on this clone: Because the CDR3 is missing its conserved closing phenylalanine or tryptophan, this is likely a read error. The gene calls are TRBV28 and TRBJ1-5; D unclear. CDR1 MDHEN and CDR2 SYDVKM come from the germline V gene. The CDR3 consists of 15 residues. CDR3 region: CASSPKRYSNQSQHL. CDR3 nucleotide sequence: TGTGCCAGCAGCCCCAAACGGTATAGCAATCAGTCCCAGCATCTT.

This clone was detected ten times or more. This chain links TRBV6-2 or TRBV6-3 with TRBJ1-5; D is possibly TRBD1 (5 bases). This CDR3 is 13 amino acids long. Germline V gene sequence: CDR1 MNHEY, CDR2 SVGEGT. Trimming took off 6 bases at V and 3 bases at J, with 9 bases between the two ends. The CDR3 here is CASRQVANQPQHF. CDR3 sequence (DNA): TGTGCCAGCAGACAGGTGGCCAATCAGCCCCAGCATTTT.

This clone was picked up many times. V usage is TRBV19 and J usage is TRBJ2-2, with a possible D match to TRBD2 (6 bases). The CDR3 covers 17 residues. V gave up 8 bases and J gave up 4 bases, with 23 bases separating them. The germline V gene has CDR1 LNHDA and CDR2 SQIVND (reference sequence). The CDR3 region is CASAVHPGLKLTGELFF. The CDR3, as DNA: TGTGCCAGTGCAGTGCATCCGGGACTGAAGCTCACCGGGGAGCTGTTTTTT. The variable domain in full, completed from reference TRBV19 and TRBJ2-2, reads DGGITQSPKYLFRKEGQNVTLSCEQNLNHDAMYWYRQDPGQGLRLIYYSQIVNDFQKGDIAEGYSVSREKKESFPLTVTSAQKNPTAFYLCASAVHPGLKLTGELFFGEGSRLTVL.

The table lists this clone with many counts. V usage is TRBV6-1 and J usage is TRBJ1-5; 7 positions match TRBD1. The V segment lost 7 bases and the J segment 0 bases; nucleotides outside the gene matches: 9. This CDR3 region has 16 residues. Looked up from germline, CDR1 is MNHNS and CDR2 is SASEGT. CDR3 residues: CASIRRGTDSNQPQHF. CDR3 DNA: TGTGCCAGCATCCGGCGGGGGACAGATAGCAATCAGCCCCAGCATTTT.

This clone was counted ten times or more. The V call is TRBV20-1, the J call TRBJ2-5; TRBD2 matches 9 bases. This CDR3 has 15 amino acids. Looked up from germline, CDR1 is DFQATT and CDR2 is SNEGSKA (reference sequence). With 6 bases clipped from V and 2 bases from J, the junction kept 10 bases outside the gene matches. The CDR3, as DNA: TGCAGTGCGAGGCATTGGACTAGCGTTCAAGAGACCCAGTACTTC. Translated: CSARHWTSVQETQYF.

This clone was seen repeatedly, ten times or more. This chain links TRBV11-3 with TRBJ1-1; D gene uncertain. This CDR3 contains 12 residues. Trimming removed 3 bases at V and 4 bases at J, with 6 bases between. The germline V gene has CDR1 SGHNT and CDR2 YENEEA. The CDR3 loop is CASSFTGTEAFF. The CDR3 DNA sequence: TGTGCCAGCAGCTTTACGGGCACTGAAGCTTTCTTT. Full variable domain (missing parts from reference TRBV11-3 and TRBJ1-1): EAGVVQSPRYKIIEKKQPVAFWCNPISGHNTLYWYLQNLGQGPELLIRYENEEAVDDSQLPKDRFSAERLKGVDSTLKIQPAELGDSAVYLCASSFTGTEAFFGQGTRLTVV.

This clone was seen many times. The chain employs TRBV19 and TRBJ2-7; 9 nucleotides agree with TRBD1. Germline CDR1 is LNHDA and CDR2 is SQIVND (reference sequence). J gave up 5 bases and V 11 bases, and 10 bases lay outside the gene matches. The CDR3 totals 13 residues. CDR3 residues: CASSGTGIHEQYF. The CDR3 DNA follows: TGTGCCTCATCCGGGACAGGGATTCACGAGCAGTACTTC.

This clone was observed a few times. The chain carries TRBV3-1 and TRBJ2-2, with D maybe TRBD1 (6 bases). Trimming cost V 2 bases and J 6 bases, with 13 bases left between them. The CDR3 sequence is 15 residues long. Germline assignment: CDR1 LGHDT and CDR2 YNNKEL (reference sequence). CDR3 sequence reads: CASSQFHTGSGELFF. The CDR3 region has the DNA TGTGCCAGCAGCCAATTCCACACAGGGTCCGGGGAGCTGTTTTTT.

This clone came up a few times. This chain connects TRBV18 to TRBJ2-6; either TRBD1 or TRBD2 may supply D (5 bases each). Trimming shortened V by 4 bases and J by 0 bases, and 16 bases separated the two germline ends. CDR3 size: 18 residues. Germline-derived CDR1 and CDR2 are KGHSH and LQKENI. This CDR3 is CASSLGSPRGSGANVLTF. CDR3 sequence (DNA): TGTGCCAGCTCACTCGGGTCCCCGAGGGGCTCTGGGGCCAACGTCCTGACTTTC. The whole variable domain, remainder taken from reference TRBV18 and TRBJ2-6, is NAGVMQNPRHLVRRRGQEARLRCSPMKGHSHVYWYRQLPEEGLKFMVYLQKENIIDESGMPKERFSAEFPKEGPSILRIQQVVRGDSAAYFCASSLGSPRGSGANVLTFGAGSRLTVL.

This clone was seen at least ten times. This chain connects TRBV20-1 to TRBJ1-2, with 11 nucleotides matching TRBD1. Looked up from germline, CDR1 is DFQATT and CDR2 is SNEGSKA (reference sequence). V gave up 5 bases and J gave up 5 bases; unmatched junction bases: 7. The CDR3 spans 14 residues. CDR3 DNA sequence: TGCAGTGCTGCCGGGACAGGGGGATGGTATGGCTACACCTTC. It yields the protein CSAAGTGGWYGYTF.

This clone showed up just a few times. The CDR3 reads CASSYSGANVLTF. The CDR3 DNA is TGTGCCAGCAGTTACTCTGGGGCCAACGTCCTGACTTTC. The chain is built from TRBV6-2 or TRBV6-3 and TRBJ2-6; D unclear. CDR3 size: 13 residues. Germline loops: CDR1 MNHEY, CDR2 SVGEGT. Trimming cost V 0 bases and J 3 bases, with 0 bases left between them.